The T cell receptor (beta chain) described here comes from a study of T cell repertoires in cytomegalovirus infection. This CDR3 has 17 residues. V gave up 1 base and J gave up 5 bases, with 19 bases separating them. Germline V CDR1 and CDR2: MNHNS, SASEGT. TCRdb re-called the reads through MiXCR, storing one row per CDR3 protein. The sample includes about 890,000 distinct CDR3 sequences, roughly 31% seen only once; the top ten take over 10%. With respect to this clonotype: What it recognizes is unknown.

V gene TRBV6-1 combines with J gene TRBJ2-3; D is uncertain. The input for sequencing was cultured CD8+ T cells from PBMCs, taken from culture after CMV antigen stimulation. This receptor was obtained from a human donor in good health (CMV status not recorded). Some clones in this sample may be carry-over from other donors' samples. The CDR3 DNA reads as TGTGCCAGCAGTGAAGAGGTATCACTTCCCCGCATAGATACGCAGTATTTT. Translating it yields CASSEEVSLPRIDTQYF.